The 22 T cell receptor beta chains below come from one sample, sequenced in a study of cytomegalovirus exposure and HLA in healthy donors (dated by TCRdb to between 2016 and 2019). The method behind the library was the immunoSEQ multiplex PCR assay. For the multiplex PCR, a mixture combining 60 forward primers for TCR Vbeta segments and 13 reverse primers for TCR Jbeta segments was used. As stored in TCRdb, this immuneACCESS dataset retains in-frame rearrangements with V and J assigned. A fraction of the clones does not appear; measured against another copy, unresolved V genes explain less than half of the discrepancy, and the remainder lacks a known reason. The sample table holds 100,000 to 150,000 clones, of which approximately 78% were seen once. Around 1% of the sample goes to the ten largest clones. Sequencing used PBMCs. The receptors derive from a woman aged 25 to 39 in good health and CMV-seronegative.

This clone was counted a single time. The V gene is TRBV9, the J gene TRBJ1-1; D is unresolved. Trimming removed 0 bases at V and 0 bases at J, with 6 bases between. Germline loops: CDR1 SGDLS, CDR2 YYNGEE. CDR3 length: 14 amino acids. The CDR3 nucleotides are TGTGCCAGCAGCGTAGATCCTTTGAACACTGAAGCTTTCTTT. Its protein product is CASSVDPLNTEAFF.

The chain links TRBV12-5 to TRBJ2-2; maybe TRBD2 (6 bases). Trimming cost V 2 bases and J 5 bases, with 15 bases left between them. The germline CDR1 and CDR2 sequences are LGHNT and FRNRAP. CDR3 size: 16 residues. CDR3 amino acids: CASGLILSGNTGELFF. The CDR3 nucleotides are TGTGCTAGTGGTTTGATCCTTAGCGGAAATACCGGGGAGCTGTTTTTT.

The chain uses TRBV28 and TRBJ2-2, with TRBD2 matching 8 bases. Germline V gene lookup returns CDR1 MDHEN and CDR2 SYDVKM. The CDR3 has 15 amino acids. Germline trimming cut 5 bases from V and 6 bases from J; bases unmatched to any gene: 8. Here the CDR3 DNA reads TGTGCCAGCAGTCCCCCGGGACTAGGGTCCGGGGAGCTGTTTTTT. It is translated as CASSPPGLGSGELFF.

The gene calls are TRBV5-4 and TRBJ2-3, with 13 bases lining up with TRBD2. Germline CDR1 SGHNT, CDR2 YYREEE (reference sequence). V shed 3 bases, J shed 4 bases, and the junction held 2 bases outside the gene matches. The CDR3 totals 15 residues. For the CDR3, the DNA is TGTGCCAGCAGCTCACTAGCGGGAGGGGCAGATACGCAGTATTTT. Its translation is CASSSLAGGADTQYF.

The CDR3 coding sequence is TGTGCCAGCAGCTTCTACCCAGGGGAAGCTTTCTTT. Amino acid sequence: CASSFYPGEAFF. The chain has TRBV11-3 and TRBJ1-1, with D tentatively TRBD1 (5 bases). Germline values: CDR1 SGHNT, CDR2 YENEEA. The CDR3 sequence is 12 residues long. The V gene lost 3 bases and the J gene lost 8 bases, with 10 bases spanning the gap.

This chain joins TRBV7-9 and TRBJ1-2; TRBD1 matches 8 bases. The J segment lost 3 bases and the V segment lost 4 bases, leaving 7 bases of the junction unmatched. This CDR3 spans 15 amino acids. Germline V lookup: CDR1 SEHNR, CDR2 FQNEAQ (reference sequence). The CDR3 DNA sequence: TGTGCCAGCAGCTCTCAGGGGGCGCGGGACTATGGCTACACCTTC. Protein: CASSSQGARDYGYTF.

The chain is built from TRBV5-1 and TRBJ2-5, with 10 bases matching TRBD2. The CDR3 extends over 16 amino acids. From germline, CDR1 is SGHRS and CDR2 YFSETQ. Unmatched junction bases numbered 11, after V lost 4 bases and J lost 5 bases. Here the CDR3 reads CASSLEHSGGRETQYF. CDR3 sequence (DNA): TGCGCCAGCAGCCTCGAGCATAGCGGGGGGCGGGAGACCCAGTACTTC. The full variable domain, completed using reference TRBV5-1 and TRBJ2-5, is KAGVTQTPRYLIKTRGQQVTLSCSPISGHRSVSWYQQTPGQGLQFLFEYFSETQRNKGNFPGRFSGRQFSNSRSEMNVSTLELGDSALYLCASSLEHSGGRETQYFGPGTRLLVL.

The V gene is TRBV6-5, the J gene TRBJ1-1, with TRBD1 identical over 8 bases. This CDR3 region has 11 residues. CDR1 is MNHEY, CDR2 SVGAGI, per germline. Trimming removed 6 bases from V and 8 bases from J; junction bases left unmatched: 2. The CDR3 spells CASSHRGEAFF. The CDR3 nucleotides read TGTGCCAGCAGCCACAGGGGGGAAGCTTTCTTT.

The V call is TRBV7-2, the J call TRBJ2-7; TRBD2 aligns across 7 bases. The CDR3 runs 12 residues. Germline CDR1 and CDR2: SGHTA and FQGNSA. V shed 6 bases, J shed 6 bases, and the junction held 5 bases outside the gene matches. CDR3 loop: CASSWASGEQYF. The CDR3, as DNA: TGTGCCAGCAGTTGGGCTAGCGGCGAGCAGTACTTC. Based on the CDR3 plus reference TRBV7-2 and TRBJ2-7, the full variable domain is GAGVSQSPSNKVTEKGKDVELRCDPISGHTALYWYRQSLGQGLEFLIYFQGNSAPDKSGLPSDRFSAERTGGSVSTLTIQRTQQEDSAVYLCASSWASGEQYFGPGTRLTVT.

The chain has TRBV6-4 and TRBJ2-7, with D possibly matching TRBD2 (6 bases). The CDR3 consists of 16 residues. The V gene's germline CDR1 is MRHNA and CDR2 SNTAGT. Trimming stripped 7 bases from V and 3 bases from J, with 22 bases between. The chain's CDR3 is CASTSKGGSAHYEQYF. Written as DNA, the CDR3 is TGTGCCAGCACCAGCAAGGGAGGCTCAGCCCACTACGAGCAGTACTTC.

This rearrangement joins TRBV7-3 to TRBJ2-2, with 7 bases that match TRBD1. This CDR3 contains 13 residues. The V segment lost 4 bases and the J segment 4 bases; nucleotides outside the gene matches: 0. Germline-derived CDR1 and CDR2 are SGHTA and FQGTGA. The CDR3 reads CASSYRGTGELFF. The CDR3 DNA reads TGTGCCAGCAGCTACAGGGGCACCGGGGAGCTGTTTTTT.

The genes are TRBV27 and TRBJ1-1, with a tentative D call TRBD1 (5 bases). V gave up 5 bases and J gave up 0 bases, with 19 bases separating them. This CDR3 is built from 17 residues. Germline CDR1 is MNHEY and CDR2 is SMNVEV (reference sequence). Here the CDR3 DNA reads TGTGCCAGCAGTCCCATATTCTCGACAGCCTTGAACACTGAAGCTTTCTTT. It translates to CASSPIFSTALNTEAFF.

J is TRBJ2-7 and V is TRBV29-1; 9 bases fit TRBD1. Germline loops: CDR1 SQVTM, CDR2 ANQGSEA. V lost 3 bases, J lost 5 bases, and 2 bases stayed unmatched. The CDR3 extends over 12 amino acids. CDR3 coding DNA: TGCAGCGTTGAGGGACAGGGCAACGAGCAGTACTTC. Its protein is CSVEGQGNEQYF.

V usage is TRBV5-1 and J usage is TRBJ1-1, with 7 positions matching TRBD1. The V gene end was trimmed by 4 bases and the J gene end by 8 bases; junction bases not matched to a gene: 11. The CDR3 consists of 14 residues. The germline V gene has CDR1 SGHRS and CDR2 YFSETQ. The CDR3 here is CASSRLGQVGEAFF. The DNA of the CDR3 is TGCGCCAGCAGCCGCCTAGGACAGGTGGGCGAAGCTTTCTTT. Combining the CDR3 with reference TRBV5-1 and TRBJ1-1 gives the whole variable domain KAGVTQTPRYLIKTRGQQVTLSCSPISGHRSVSWYQQTPGQGLQFLFEYFSETQRNKGNFPGRFSGRQFSNSRSEMNVSTLELGDSALYLCASSRLGQVGEAFFGQGTRLTVV.

In this sample, this clone turned up a few times. The chain carries TRBV5-4 and TRBJ1-2, with 7 nucleotides matching TRBD1. With 0 bases clipped from V and 8 bases from J, the junction kept 16 bases outside the gene matches. The CDR3 is made up of 17 amino acids. Germline V gives CDR1 SGHNT, CDR2 YYREEE (reference sequence). This chain's CDR3 is CASSLGGQVIPGSGYTF. The CDR3 DNA sequence: TGTGCCAGCAGCTTGGGAGGACAGGTTATTCCTGGGTCGGGCTACACCTTC.

To note about this clone: A junction boundary mismatches the germline segment, possibly from a read error. The genes are TRBV7-9 and TRBJ1-6; TRBD1 matches at 8 bases. This CDR3 contains 15 residues. Germline-derived CDR1 and CDR2 are SEHNR and FQNEAQ (reference sequence). In nucleotides, the CDR3 is TGTTCCAGCAGCCCATGGACAGGGTATAATTCACCCCTCCACTTT. It yields the protein CSSSPWTGYNSPLHF.

This sequence joins TRBV2 and TRBJ2-7; 9 bases are shared with TRBD2. Trimming at V came to 6 bases and at J to 2 bases, leaving 8 bases not matched to a gene. Germline V gives CDR1 SNHLY, CDR2 FYNNEI. The CDR3 has 15 amino acids. Here the CDR3 reads CASRERLAETYEQYF. CDR3 DNA: TGTGCCAGCAGGGAGAGACTAGCGGAGACCTACGAGCAGTACTTC.

The chain joins TRBV6-6 to TRBJ2-5; TRBD2 matches 7 bases. The CDR3 runs 15 residues. CDR1 is MNHNY, CDR2 SVGAGI, per germline (reference sequence). V gave up 0 bases and J gave up 1 base; unmatched junction bases: 2. The CDR3 reads CASSYSGGTQETQYF. The CDR3, as DNA: TGTGCCAGCAGTTACTCGGGGGGGACCCAAGAGACCCAGTACTTC.

The chain employs TRBV4-1 and TRBJ1-6, with a tentative D call TRBD1 (6 bases). Trimming shortened V by 1 base and J by 6 bases, and 10 bases separated the two germline ends. Germline V gene lookup returns CDR1 MGHRA and CDR2 YSYEKL. The CDR3 is made up of 15 amino acids. The CDR3: CASSQGQASNSPLHF. The CDR3 nucleotides are TGCGCCAGCAGCCAAGGACAGGCCTCTAATTCACCCCTCCACTTT.

The J gene is TRBJ1-1, the V gene TRBV19; D is uncertain. Germline values: CDR1 LNHDA, CDR2 SQIVND (reference sequence). This CDR3 region has 13 residues. With 3 bases removed from V and 4 bases from J, the gap between germline ends came to 9 bases. The CDR3 sequence: CASSMLGGTEAFF. The CDR3 DNA is TGTGCCAGTAGTATGCTAGGAGGCACTGAAGCTTTCTTT.

The chain recombines TRBV5-4 with TRBJ1-1; 7 bases are a match to TRBD1. CDR3 length: 16 residues. In germline, CDR1 is SGHNT, CDR2 YYREEE (reference sequence). V lost 6 bases, J lost 3 bases, and 14 bases stayed unmatched. CDR3 DNA sequence: TGTGCCAGCAACACCCGACAGGGCCCTTCGGACACTGAAGCTTTCTTT. Its translation is CASNTRQGPSDTEAFF.

This chain's CDR3 is CASSAQGGNTIYF. CDR3 sequence (DNA): TGTGCCAGCAGTGCCCAGGGGGGAAACACCATATATTTT. This chain uses TRBV25-1 with TRBJ1-3, with D possibly TRBD1 on 6 matching bases. The germline V gene has CDR1 MGHDK and CDR2 SYGVNS. Trimming stripped 4 bases from V and 4 bases from J, with 8 bases between. The CDR3 covers 13 residues.